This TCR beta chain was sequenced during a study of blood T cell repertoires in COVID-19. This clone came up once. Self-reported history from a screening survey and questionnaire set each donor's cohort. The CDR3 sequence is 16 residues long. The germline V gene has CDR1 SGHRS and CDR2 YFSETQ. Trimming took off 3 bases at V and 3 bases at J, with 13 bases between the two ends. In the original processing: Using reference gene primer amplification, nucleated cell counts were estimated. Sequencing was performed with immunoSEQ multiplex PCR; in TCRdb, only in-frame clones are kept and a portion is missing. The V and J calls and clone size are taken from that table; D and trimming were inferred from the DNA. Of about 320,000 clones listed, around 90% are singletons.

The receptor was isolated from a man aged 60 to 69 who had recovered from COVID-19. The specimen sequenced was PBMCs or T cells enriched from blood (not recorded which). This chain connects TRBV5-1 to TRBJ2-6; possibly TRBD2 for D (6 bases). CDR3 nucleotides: TGCGCCAGCAGCTGGGGCGGGGCCGGTGGGGCCAACGTCCTGACTTTC. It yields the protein CASSWGGAGGANVLTF.